This T cell receptor beta chain was sequenced in a study of blood T cell repertoires in COVID-19. For the study at large: Some COVID-19 samples were acute and others convalescent; all came from the United States, Italy and Spain. T cells, B-cell-depleted T cells, or PBMCs supplied cDNA or gDNA.

Participant-reported clinical history was the basis for cohort assignment. The CDR3 length is 13 residues. Trimming stripped 3 bases from V and 4 bases from J, with 6 bases between. Per the authors' pipeline: Reference gene primer amplification gave nucleated cell count estimates. The table came from immunoSEQ multiplex PCR; TCRdb's copy has only in-frame clones and leaves some out. That table is the source of V, J and clone size, and D and trimming were worked out from the DNA. This sample has around 250,000 clones; around 84% occur once, and the top ten carry 5%. The specimen sequenced was PBMCs or T cells enriched from blood (not recorded which). This TCR came from a middle-aged man who had been exposed to COVID-19. The V and J genes are TRBV12-3 or TRBV12-4 and TRBJ2-2, with a tentative D call TRBD2 (5 bases). CDR3 sequence: CASSFEGTGELFF. The CDR3 coding sequence is TGTGCCAGCAGTTTCGAGGGCACCGGGGAGCTGTTTTTT.